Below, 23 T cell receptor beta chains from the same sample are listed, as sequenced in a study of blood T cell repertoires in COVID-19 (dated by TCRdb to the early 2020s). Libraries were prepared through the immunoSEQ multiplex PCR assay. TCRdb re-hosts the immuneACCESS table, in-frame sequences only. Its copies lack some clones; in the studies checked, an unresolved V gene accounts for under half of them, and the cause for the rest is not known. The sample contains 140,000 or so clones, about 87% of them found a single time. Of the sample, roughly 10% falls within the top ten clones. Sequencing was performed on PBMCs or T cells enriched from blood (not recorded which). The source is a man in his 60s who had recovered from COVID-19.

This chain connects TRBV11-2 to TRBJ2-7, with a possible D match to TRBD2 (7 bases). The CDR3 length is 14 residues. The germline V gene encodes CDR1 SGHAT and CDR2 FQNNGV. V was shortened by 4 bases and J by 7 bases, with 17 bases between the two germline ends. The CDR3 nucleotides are TGTGCCAGCAGCTCCCCTGGGGGGGCCCGTGAGCAGTACTTC. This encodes CASSSPGGAREQYF.

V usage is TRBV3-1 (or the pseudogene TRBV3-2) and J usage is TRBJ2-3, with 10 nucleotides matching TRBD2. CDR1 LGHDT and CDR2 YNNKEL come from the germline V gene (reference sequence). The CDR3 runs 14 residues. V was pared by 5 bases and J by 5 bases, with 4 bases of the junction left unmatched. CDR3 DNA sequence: TGTGCCAGCAGCGCGAGACTAGCGGGAGATACGCAGTATTTT. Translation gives CASSARLAGDTQYF.

CDR3 nucleotide sequence: TGTGCCAGCAGTTTGTCCGGGACATCCTACGAGCAGTACTTC. Protein sequence: CASSLSGTSYEQYF. The chain combines TRBV27 with TRBJ2-7; TRBD1 is a possible D gene (6 bases). Trimming pared 3 bases from V and 1 base from J, leaving 10 bases between. Per germline, CDR1 MNHEY and CDR2 SMNVEV (reference sequence). This CDR3 contains 14 residues.

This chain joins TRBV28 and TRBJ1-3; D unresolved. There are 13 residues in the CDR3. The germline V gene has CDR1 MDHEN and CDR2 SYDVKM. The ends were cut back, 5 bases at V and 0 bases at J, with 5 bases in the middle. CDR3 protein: CASSPSSGNTIYF. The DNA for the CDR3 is TGTGCCAGCAGTCCGAGCTCTGGAAACACCATATATTTT.

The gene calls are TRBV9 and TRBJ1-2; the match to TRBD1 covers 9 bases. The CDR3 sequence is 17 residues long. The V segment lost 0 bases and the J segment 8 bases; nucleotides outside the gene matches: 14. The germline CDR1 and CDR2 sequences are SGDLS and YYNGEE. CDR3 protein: CASSVDGTGGALRGYTF. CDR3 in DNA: TGTGCCAGCAGCGTAGATGGAACAGGGGGCGCTTTGAGGGGCTACACCTTC.

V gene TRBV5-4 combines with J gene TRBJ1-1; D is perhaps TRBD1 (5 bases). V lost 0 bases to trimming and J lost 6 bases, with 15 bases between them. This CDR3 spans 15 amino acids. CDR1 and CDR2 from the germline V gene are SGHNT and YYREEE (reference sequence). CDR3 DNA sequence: TGTGCCAGCAGCTTGGATCTAGGGGCTTTCGCTGAAGCTTTCTTT. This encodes CASSLDLGAFAEAFF.

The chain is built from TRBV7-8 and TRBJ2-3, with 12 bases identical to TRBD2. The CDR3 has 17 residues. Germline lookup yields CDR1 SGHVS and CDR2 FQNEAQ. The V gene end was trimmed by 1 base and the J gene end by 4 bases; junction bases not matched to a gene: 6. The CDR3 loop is CASSLGLAGGPADTQYF. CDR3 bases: TGTGCCAGCAGCTTAGGTCTAGCGGGAGGGCCAGCAGATACGCAGTATTTT.

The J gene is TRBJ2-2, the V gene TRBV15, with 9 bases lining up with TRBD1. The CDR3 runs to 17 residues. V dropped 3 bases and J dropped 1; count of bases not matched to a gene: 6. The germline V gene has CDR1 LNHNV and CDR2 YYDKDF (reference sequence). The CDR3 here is CATSSDGDRENTGELFF. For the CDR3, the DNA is TGTGCCACCAGCAGTGATGGGGACAGGGAGAACACCGGGGAGCTGTTTTTT.

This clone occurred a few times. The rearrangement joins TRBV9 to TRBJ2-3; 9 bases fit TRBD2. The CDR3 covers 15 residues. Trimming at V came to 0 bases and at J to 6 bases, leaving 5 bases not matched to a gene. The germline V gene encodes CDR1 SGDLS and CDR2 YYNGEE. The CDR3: CASSVGASGDDTQYF. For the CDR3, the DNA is TGTGCCAGCAGCGTAGGTGCTAGCGGGGACGATACGCAGTATTTT.

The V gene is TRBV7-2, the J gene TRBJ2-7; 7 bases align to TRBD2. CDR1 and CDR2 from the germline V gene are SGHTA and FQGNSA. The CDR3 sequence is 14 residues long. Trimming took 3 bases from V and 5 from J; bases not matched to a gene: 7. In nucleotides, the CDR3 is TGTGCCAGCAGCTTTGGCGGGAGTCATCACGAGCAGTACTTC. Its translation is CASSFGGSHHEQYF.

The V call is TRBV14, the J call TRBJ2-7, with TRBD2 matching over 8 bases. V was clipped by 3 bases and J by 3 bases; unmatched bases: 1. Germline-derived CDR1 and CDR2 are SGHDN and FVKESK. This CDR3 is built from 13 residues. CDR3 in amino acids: CASSQGLDYEQYF. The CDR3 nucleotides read TGTGCCAGCAGCCAGGGACTAGACTACGAGCAGTACTTC. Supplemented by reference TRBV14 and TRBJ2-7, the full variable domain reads EAGVTQFPSHSVIEKGQTVTLRCDPISGHDNLYWYRRVMGKEIKFLLHFVKESKQDESGMPNNRFLAERTGGTYSTLKVQPAELEDSGVYFCASSQGLDYEQYFGPGTRLTVT.

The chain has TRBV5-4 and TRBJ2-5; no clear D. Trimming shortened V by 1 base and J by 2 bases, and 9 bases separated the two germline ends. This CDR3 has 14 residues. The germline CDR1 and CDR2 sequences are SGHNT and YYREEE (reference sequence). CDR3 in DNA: TGTGCCAGCAGCTTGAACCCACAGCAAGAGACCCAGTACTTC. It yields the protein CASSLNPQQETQYF. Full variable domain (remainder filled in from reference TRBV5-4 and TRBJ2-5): ETGVTQSPTHLIKTRGQQVTLRCSSQSGHNTVSWYQQALGQGPQFIFQYYREEENGRGNFPPRFSGLQFPNYSSELNVNALELDDSALYLCASSLNPQQETQYFGPGTRLLVL.

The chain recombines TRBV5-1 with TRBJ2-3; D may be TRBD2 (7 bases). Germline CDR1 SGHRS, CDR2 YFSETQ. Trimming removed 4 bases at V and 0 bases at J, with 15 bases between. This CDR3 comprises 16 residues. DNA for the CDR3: TGCGCCAGCAGCCTAGGGGGGGGCGCTAGCACAGATACGCAGTATTTT. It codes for CASSLGGGASTDTQYF.

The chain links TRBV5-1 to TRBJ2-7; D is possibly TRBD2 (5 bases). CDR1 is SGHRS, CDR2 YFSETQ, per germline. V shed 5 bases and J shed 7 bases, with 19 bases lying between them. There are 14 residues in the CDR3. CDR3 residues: CASRRVTTTDEQYF. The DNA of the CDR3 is TGCGCCAGCAGGAGGGTAACGACCACGGATGAGCAGTACTTC.

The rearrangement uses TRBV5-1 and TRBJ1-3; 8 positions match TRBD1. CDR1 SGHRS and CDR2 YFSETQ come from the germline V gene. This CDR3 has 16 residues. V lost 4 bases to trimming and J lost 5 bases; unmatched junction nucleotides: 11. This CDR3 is CASSPQDRGVRNTIYF. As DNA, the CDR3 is TGCGCCAGCAGCCCCCAAGACAGGGGTGTAAGAAACACCATATATTTT. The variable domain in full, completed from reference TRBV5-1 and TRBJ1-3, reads KAGVTQTPRYLIKTRGQQVTLSCSPISGHRSVSWYQQTPGQGLQFLFEYFSETQRNKGNFPGRFSGRQFSNSRSEMNVSTLELGDSALYLCASSPQDRGVRNTIYFGEGSWLTVV.

CDR3 sequence: CATRAGTSADTQYF. As DNA, the CDR3 is TGTGCCACCAGGGCCGGGACTAGCGCAGATACGCAGTATTTT. The V and J genes are TRBV2 and TRBJ2-3, with 10 bases fitting TRBD2. The junction had 8 bases not matched to a gene; V was cut back by 10 bases and J by 4 bases. The V gene's germline CDR1 is SNHLY and CDR2 FYNNEI. The CDR3 is 14 amino acids. Full variable domain (rest looked up from reference TRBV2 and TRBJ2-3): EPEVTQTPSHQVTQMGQEVILRCVPISNHLYFYWYRQILGQKVEFLVSFYNNEISEKSEIFDDQFSVERPDGSNFTLKIRSTKLEDSAMYFCATRAGTSADTQYFGPGTRLTVL.

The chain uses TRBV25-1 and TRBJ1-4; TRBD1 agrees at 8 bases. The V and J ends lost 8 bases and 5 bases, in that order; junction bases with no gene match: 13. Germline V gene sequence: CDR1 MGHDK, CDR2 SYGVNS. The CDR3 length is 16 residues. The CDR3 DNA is TGTGCCAGCGGATGGGGGATGACAGGGGCAAATGAAAAACTGTTTTTT. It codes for CASGWGMTGANEKLFF.

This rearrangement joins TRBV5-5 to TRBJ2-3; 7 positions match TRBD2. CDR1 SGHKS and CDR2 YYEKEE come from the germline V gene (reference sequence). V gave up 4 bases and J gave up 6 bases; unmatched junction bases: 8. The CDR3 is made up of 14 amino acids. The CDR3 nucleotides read TGTGCCAGCAGCCCCCGACTAGCAAGGGATACGCAGTATTTT. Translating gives CASSPRLARDTQYF.

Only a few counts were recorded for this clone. The CDR3 is CASSLGLSGQGGGYTF. The CDR3 DNA is TGTGCCAGCAGCTTAGGTTTGTCGGGACAGGGAGGAGGCTACACCTTC. This chain links TRBV7-6 with TRBJ1-2; 9 bases line up with TRBD1. CDR3 size: 16 residues. CDR1 SGHVS and CDR2 FNYEAQ come from the germline V gene. Losses at the gene ends were 1 base for V and 8 bases for J; bases not matched to a gene: 11.

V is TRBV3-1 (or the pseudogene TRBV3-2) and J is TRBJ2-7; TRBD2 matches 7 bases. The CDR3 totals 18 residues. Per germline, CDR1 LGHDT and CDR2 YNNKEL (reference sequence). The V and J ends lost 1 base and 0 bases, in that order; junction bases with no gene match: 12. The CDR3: CASSQGTWGGDSSYEQYF. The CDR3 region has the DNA TGTGCCAGCAGCCAAGGGACCTGGGGGGGGGATAGCTCCTACGAGCAGTACTTC.

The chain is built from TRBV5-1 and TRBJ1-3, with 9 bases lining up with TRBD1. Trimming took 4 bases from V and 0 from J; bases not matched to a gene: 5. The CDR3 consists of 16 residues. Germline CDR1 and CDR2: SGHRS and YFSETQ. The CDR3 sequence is CASSGEQGASGNTIYF. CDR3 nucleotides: TGCGCCAGCAGCGGGGAACAGGGGGCCTCTGGAAACACCATATATTTT. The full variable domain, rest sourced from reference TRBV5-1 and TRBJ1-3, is KAGVTQTPRYLIKTRGQQVTLSCSPISGHRSVSWYQQTPGQGLQFLFEYFSETQRNKGNFPGRFSGRQFSNSRSEMNVSTLELGDSALYLCASSGEQGASGNTIYFGEGSWLTVV.

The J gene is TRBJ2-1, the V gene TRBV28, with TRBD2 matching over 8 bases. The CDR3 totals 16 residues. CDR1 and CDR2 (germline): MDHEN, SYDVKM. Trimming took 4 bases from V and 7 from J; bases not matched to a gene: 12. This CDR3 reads CASSSGGRSVGNEQFF. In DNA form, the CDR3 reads TGTGCCAGCAGTTCAGGCGGGAGGTCGGTAGGGAATGAGCAGTTCTTC.

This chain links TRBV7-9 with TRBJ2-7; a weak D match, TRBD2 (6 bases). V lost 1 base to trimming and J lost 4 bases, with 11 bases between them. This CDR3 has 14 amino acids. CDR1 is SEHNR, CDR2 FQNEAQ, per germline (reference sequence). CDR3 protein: CASSLVGGGYEQYF. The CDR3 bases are TGTGCCAGCAGCTTAGTCGGGGGAGGATACGAGCAGTACTTC.